This T cell receptor (beta chain) is from a study of T cell changes during pregnancy in multiple sclerosis. This CDR3 comprises 16 residues. Germline lookup yields CDR1 MDHEN and CDR2 SYDVKM. Trimming took off 4 bases at V and 5 bases at J, with 18 bases between the two ends. Only in-frame clones appear in the TCRdb table, and some are missing; sequencing was by immunoSEQ multiplex PCR. The table shows 70,000 to 95,000 clones, with almost 95% occurring only once. This rearrangement joins TRBV28 to TRBJ1-5; no definite D call. The sample was peripheral blood, taken in the third trimester of pregnancy. This TCR was sampled from a female donor with multiple sclerosis, enrolled in a pregnancy study. In nucleotides, the CDR3 is TGTGCCAGCAGTTCCCTGCCGGGAGGGTTTGATCAGCCCCAGCATTTT. Protein: CASSSLPGGFDQPQHF.